This T cell receptor beta chain emerged from a study of shared clonotypes between healthy human individuals. Across the whole study: Researchers assigned three CD4 naive, three CD4 memory, two CD8 naive and one CD8 memory plate to each donor.

As to this clone: Its antigen remains unknown.

General study results and limits: Shared across several donors were roughly 4.7% of the naive CD4 clonotypes. Among donors, clonotype sharing was expected to be affected by sequencing depth.

Measured with immunoSEQ multiplex PCR; TCRdb has only the in-frame clones, and not every one. The sample contains 1.5 million to 2.5 million clones, about 95% of which appear only once. Naive CD8 cells comprised CD45RO-negative, CCR7-positively selected cells, excluding terminally differentiated effector memory CD45RA+ cells. The CDR3 length is 15 residues. V lost 4 bases and J lost 0, with 10 bases in between. Germline V gene sequence: CDR1 MGHRA, CDR2 YSYEKL. The rearrangement uses TRBV4-1 and TRBJ2-4; D gene unclear. What was sequenced was naive CD8+ T cells sorted from blood. The TCR sequence derives from a man between 18 and 29 years old in good health. The CDR3 spells CASSPVELAKNIQYF. The DNA of the CDR3 is TGCGCCAGCAGCCCAGTTGAACTAGCCAAAAACATTCAGTACTTC.